This TCR beta chain was sequenced in a study of T cell responses to AZD1222 COVID-19 vaccine (dated by TCRdb to the early 2020s). For the wider study: Because spike-specific TCR depth and breadth did not differ between the two schedules, AZD1222 recipients who got a second dose at roughly 4 weeks were pooled with those who got a second dose at roughly 12 weeks. Trial participants were enrolled by age into 18-55, 56-69 and 70-plus year subgroups, with around 150, 28 and 57 TCR-sequenced participants respectively. TCR sequencing covered about 230 trial participants: 200 to 220 given two doses of AZD1222 and around 26 given two doses of MenACWY control vaccine.

At the junction V is shortened by 5 bases and J by 2 bases, with 13 bases in between. Based on the germline V gene, the CDR1 and CDR2 sequences are SGHAT and FQNNGV. Counted from cysteine to phenylalanine, this CDR3 has 14 amino acids. The kept DNA is CDR3 alone, 42 bases in frame from the first base. The CDR3 regions of human TCRbeta chains were analyzed by immunosequencing. In the paper's pipeline: Repertoire TCRs were matched against a reference library of SARS-CoV-2-specific TCRs generated with the MIRA antigen-specificity platform. Breadth meant the fraction of unique TCRs that were SARS-CoV-2-associated, whereas depth meant the fraction of total T cells that were SARS-CoV-2-associated. Each spike-specific TCR was assigned to its reactive spike region and to a CD4 or CD8 class using the MIRA data. Log10-transformed breadth and depth values were compared by one-way ANOVA with Sidak's multiple comparisons tests. TCRdb's version of the immuneACCESS table is confined to in-frame rearrangements and falls short of the full clone set. An unresolved V gene accounts for under half of the shortfall where checked; the remainder is of unknown origin. Clone size and the V and J calls come from that table; the DNA yielded D and trimming. For this sample the table gives 100,000 to 150,000 clones, of which approximately 88% were detected only once. Jointly, the top ten make up approximately 7% of the sample.

Reading the label with the study, this specimen's time point is: baseline before first vaccination. Samples from vaccinated people were obtained from the UK trials COV001 and COV002, which included a single-blind randomized controlled phase 2/3 trial of AZD1222 (ChAdOx1 nCoV-19) in healthy adults. Trial participant PBMC samples were collected at day 0 and day 28 after the second dose for TCRbeta chain sequencing. Findings and caveats that apply to the study as a whole: Conclusions about previously exposed vaccinees are limited because only five to seven AZD1222 recipients were SARS-CoV-2 seropositive at baseline. After two AZD1222 doses, both the breadth and the depth of spike-specific TCRs were significantly higher than at day 0 and than in MenACWY recipients. Because no day 14 peak-response samples were available, repertoires were characterized only after the peak T cell response. The 56-69-year group was small, and its depth increase did not reach significance, likely because of low power. Participants were mostly white British, with more females than males. The authors suggested clonal diversity may have been underestimated. Vaccine-associated CD4 TCRs spanned the whole spike protein, with dominant responses in regions 160-218 and 743-854. Reportedly, close to half of the unique spike-specific TCRs recognized epitopes lying outside the regions that are mutated in the B.1.351 and B.1.1.7 variants.

As for this clone: This clone's antigen is unknown. No much larger clone exists at a distance of one base, and base qualities are not known.

This sample comprised peripheral blood, obtained on day 0 of AZD1222 vaccination. The rearrangement joined TRBV11-2 to TRBJ2-7; a tentative D match to TRBD2 spans 6 bases. The source of this sequence is an adult in good health. The DNA is TGTGCCAGCAGCAGGGACTGGACGACCTACGAGCAGTACTTC. It is translated as CASSRDWTTYEQYF.